The T cell receptor (beta chain) under discussion was sequenced for a study of cytomegalovirus exposure and HLA in healthy donors. General observations from the study: By HLA locus, TCR association rates varied in a later analysis, with DRB1 showing the most and HLA-C the fewest.

The PCR employed 60 Vbeta primers together with 13 Jbeta primers. The method was immunoSEQ multiplex PCR; TCRdb's version includes in-frame clones alone and lacks a portion of them. The sample lists 160,000 or so clones, 70% to 85% occurring once. Comments on this clone: What it recognizes is unknown.

The origin of this receptor is a young man in good health and CMV-seropositive. Sequencing used PBMCs.

The CDR3 nucleotides read TGTGCCAGCAGTCGGGGGAGCTCCTACGAGCAGTACTTC. Its translation: CASSRGSSYEQYF. V and J are TRBV27 and TRBJ2-7; D is possibly TRBD2 (6 bases). With 5 bases removed from V and 0 bases from J, the gap between germline ends came to 8 bases. CDR1 and CDR2 (germline): MNHEY, SMNVEV (reference sequence). The CDR3 contains 13 residues.